This T cell receptor beta chain derives from a study of regulatory dendritic cells for organ transplantation. Sequencing used immunoSEQ multiplex PCR; TCRdb keeps in-frame clones, though not all of them. The repertoire holds some 40,000 clones, with about 90% as singletons. A note on this clone: Its antigen is undetermined.

Overall study results and limits: Considerable individual heterogeneity was seen in alloreactive memory CD8+ T cells. Regulatory dendritic cells appeared to expand memory CD8+ clones less than mature ones. Memory T cells were less diverse than naive, with memory CD8+ most oligoclonal.

CDR1 is SGHTA and CDR2 is FQGNSA in the germline V gene. Deletions cut 4 bases from V and 7 bases from J, with 2 bases between. This CDR3 is 10 amino acids long. This TCR came from a human donor in good health. The sequenced material came from naive CD8+ T cells from blood. Described subset: CD45RA+ naive T cells. The V gene is TRBV7-2, the J gene TRBJ2-1, with D hard to call. The CDR3: CASSSNEQFF. The CDR3 nucleotides are TGTGCCAGCAGCTCTAATGAGCAGTTCTTC.